A selection of T cell receptor beta chains follows, all from one sample in a study of T-cell reconstitution after alpha-beta-depleted transplantation in children. TCRdb recomputed calls from the PCR reads with MiXCR, one row per CDR3 protein. The sample carries about 240,000 distinct CDR3 sequences, 12% recorded once. The material sequenced was PBMCs from the stem cell graft donor, taken from the stem cell graft. The receptors here all came from a human donor who donated a stem cell graft to a child with acute lymphoblastic leukemia. CDR3s include the opening cysteine and the closing phenylalanine or tryptophan. A D gene is named only where the DNA matches it firmly. Clone size is not always given. Where it is, it says once, few, many or a class for expanded clones.

V gene	J gene	D gene	clone size	CDR3 DNA	CDR3 protein
TRBV4-3	TRBJ1-4	TRBD1	many	TGCGCCAGCAGCGGAGACAGGGGTGGGGAAAAACTGTTTTTT	CASSGDRGGEKLFF
TRBV2	TRBJ2-7	.	many	TGTGCCAGCAGTGAAGCGGCATCCGCAGGGCACGAGCAGTACTTC	CASSEAASAGHEQYF
TRBV5-1	TRBJ1-2	TRBD1	many	TGCGCCAGCAGTCGCGCAGACAGGGGGGTCTATGGCTACACCTTC	CASSRADRGVYGYTF
TRBV29-1	TRBJ2-5	.	many	TGCAGCGGGGTCAAATATCTCCAAGAGACCCAGTACTTC	CSGVKYLQETQYF
TRBV20-1	TRBJ2-7	.	many	TGCAGTGCTAGAGACCCGAAACCAGTAGGGGACGAGCAGTACTTC	CSARDPKPVGDEQYF
TRBV7-2	TRBJ2-5	.	.	TGTGCCAGCAGCTTAGGAGCGGACTTACAAGAGACCCAGTACTTC	CASSLGADLQETQYF
TRBV6-5	TRBJ1-1	.	many	TGTGCCAGCAGTGCCTGGGGCACTGAAGCTTTCTTT	CASSAWGTEAFF
TRBV7-2	TRBJ1-2	TRBD1	many	TGTGCCAGCAGCTTCTACGGAGACAGGGGAGGCTACACCTTC	CASSFYGDRGGYTF
TRBV21-1	TRBJ2-2	.	many	TGTGCCAGCCCGCGGAACACCGGGGAGCTGTTTTTT	CASPRNTGELFF
TRBV6-2/TRBV6-3	TRBJ2-7	.	.	TGTGCCAGCAGCCCCCCGGACGGTACCTACGAGCAGTACTTC	CASSPPDGTYEQYF
TRBV11-2	TRBJ2-3	TRBD2	many	TGTGCCAGCAGCGACCCCGGACTAGCGGGGGCTTTCACAGATACGCAGTATTTT	CASSDPGLAGAFTDTQYF
TRBV12-3/TRBV12-4	TRBJ1-1	TRBD1	many	TGTGCCAGCAGCCCGGGACAGGGGAACACTGAAGCTTTCTTT	CASSPGQGNTEAFF
TRBV19	TRBJ1-2	.	many	TGTGCCAGTAGTGCCCAGGGAGCTGGCTACACCTTC	CASSAQGAGYTF
TRBV28	TRBJ2-7	.	many	TGTGCCAGCGGACCCGGGACTTGGACCGCCGAGCAGTACTTC	CASGPGTWTAEQYF
TRBV9	TRBJ2-1	.	many	TGTGCCAGCAGCGCCAATTCCAATGAGCAGTTCTTC	CASSANSNEQFF
TRBV28	TRBJ1-3	TRBD1	many	TGTGCCAGCAGTTTACGATCTTATGGGACAGGGTATGGAAACACCATATATTTT	CASSLRSYGTGYGNTIYF
TRBV11-2	TRBJ2-3	TRBD1	many	TGTGCCAGCAGCTTAGGATCAGGTACAGGGGGCACAGATACGCAGTATTTT	CASSLGSGTGGTDTQYF
TRBV10-3	TRBJ2-2	.	many	TGTGCCATCAGCGGAGGGACGCCAACGAACACCGGGGAGCTGTTTTTT	CAISGGTPTNTGELFF
TRBV6-2/TRBV6-3	TRBJ2-4	.	many	TGTGCCAGCAGTACCCTGAACATTCAGTACTTC	CASSTLNIQYF
TRBV3-1	TRBJ2-5	.	many	TGTGCCAGCAGCCAAGAGACAAGGGGACGGGAGCAAGAGACCCAGTACTTC	CASSQETRGREQETQYF
TRBV6-2/TRBV6-3	TRBJ1-4	.	many	TGTGCCAGCAGTTACTCGAGCCAGATTGAAGAAAAACTGTTTTTT	CASSYSSQIEEKLFF
TRBV20-1	TRBJ1-5	TRBD1	many	TGCAGTGCTACGGACAGGCGTCAACAGCCCCAGCATTTT	CSATDRRQQPQHF
TRBV5-1	TRBJ2-5	.	many	TGCGCCAGCAGCTTGGGCCCGGAAGAGACCCAGTACTTC	CASSLGPEETQYF
TRBV12-3/TRBV12-4	TRBJ1-2	.	few	TGTGCCAGCAGTCCCGGAAAGGGCGGCAACTATGGCTACACCTTC	CASSPGKGGNYGYTF
TRBV20-1	TRBJ2-3	.	many	TGCAGTGCTAGGGACGGGGGCCGAATTGGGGATACGCAGTATTTT	CSARDGGRIGDTQYF
TRBV6-1	TRBJ1-2	.	many	TGTGCCAGCAGTGACAGGGGCGGGTGGTCGGATGGCTACACCTTC	CASSDRGGWSDGYTF
TRBV10-3	TRBJ1-1	.	many	TGTGCCATCAGTGTTCGGCAGGACACTGAAGCTTTCTTT	CAISVRQDTEAFF
TRBV9	TRBJ1-2	TRBD1	many	TGTGCCAGCAGAAGGGGGCCTTATGCCTACACCTTC	CASRRGPYAYTF
TRBV4-3	TRBJ2-7	TRBD2	.	TGCGCCAGCAGCCAAGGGAGCGGGGGGGCCTCCTACGAGCAGTACTTC	CASSQGSGGASYEQYF
TRBV20-1	TRBJ2-2	.	many	TGCAGTGCTGTCCAAGTCCTCGCACTAAACACCGGGGAGCTGTTTTTT	CSAVQVLALNTGELFF
TRBV20-1	TRBJ2-1	.	.	TGCAGTGCTAGGTCGGGGGCCTGGGGGAATGAGCAGTTCTTC	CSARSGAWGNEQFF
TRBV5-1	TRBJ1-5	TRBD1	once	TGCGCCAGCAGCCCTCTACCGGGACAGGGAGGTCAGCCCCAGCATTTT	CASSPLPGQGGQPQHF
TRBV3-1	TRBJ2-3	.	many	TGTGCCAGCAGCCAAACCGGGGGCCTATTACAAACAGATACGCAGTATTTT	CASSQTGGLLQTDTQYF
TRBV12-3/TRBV12-4	TRBJ2-7	TRBD1	many	TGTGCCAGCAACCTTAACAGGGGCCCCTACGAGCAGTACTTC	CASNLNRGPYEQYF
TRBV27	TRBJ1-5	.	many	TGTGCCAGCAGTTTGACGGGGGGGGCCTTTAGCAATCAGCCCCAGCATTTT	CASSLTGGAFSNQPQHF
TRBV18	TRBJ1-1	.	many	TGTGCCAGCTCTCGACAGAGGAACACTGAAGCTTTCTTT	CASSRQRNTEAFF
TRBV20-1	TRBJ2-7	TRBD2	few	TGCAGTGCCACAAACGGCAAAAAGCGGGGAACCTACGAGCAGTACTTC	CSATNGKKRGTYEQYF
TRBV11-2	TRBJ2-1	TRBD2	.	TGTGCCAGCACCCAGTGGCTAGCGGACGAGACCCCCTACAATGAGCAGTTCTTC	CASTQWLADETPYNEQFF
TRBV6-2/TRBV6-3	TRBJ2-5	.	few	TGTGCCAGCAGTTCGTTCATCGGTCTTGAGACCCAGTACTTC	CASSSFIGLETQYF
TRBV30	TRBJ2-1	TRBD2	.	TGTGCCTGGAGTCCAGGGACTAGCGGGAGAGGGAACAATGAGCAGTTCTTC	CAWSPGTSGRGNNEQFF
TRBV6-5	TRBJ2-3	.	many	TGTGCCAGCAGTTACCGGGGCCTCCCTAGTAAAGGTCGAACAGATACGCAGTATTTT	CASSYRGLPSKGRTDTQYF
TRBV20-1	TRBJ1-1	TRBD1	many	TGCAGTGCTAGTAATAGGGGGCGCGGGACTGAAGCTTTCTTT	CSASNRGRGTEAFF
TRBV6-1	TRBJ2-1	TRBD2	many	TGTGCCAGCAAGCTAGCGGGAGACAGCTCCTACAATGAGCAGTTCTTC	CASKLAGDSSYNEQFF
TRBV7-2	TRBJ1-1	.	many	TGTGCCAGCAGCTTACAGGGTTTTAAAGCTTTCTTT	CASSLQGFKAFF
TRBV6-2/TRBV6-3	TRBJ2-2	.	many	TGTGCCAGCAGTACTACGAGGGGCACCGGGGAGCTGTTTTTT	CASSTTRGTGELFF
TRBV20-1	TRBJ2-1	.	many	TGCAGTGCTGGCCCCCTAGCGCCCTTTTACAATGAGCAGTTCTTC	CSAGPLAPFYNEQFF